Listed below are T cell receptor beta chains from one sample, sequenced in a study of T cells in Graves' hyperthyroidism and ophthalmopathy. TCRdb processed the multiplex PCR reads anew with MiXCR; each CDR3 protein has one entry. The sample holds some 690,000 distinct CDR3 sequences, around a sixth seen once. Sequencing was carried out using blood. The receptors here all came from a man between 50 and 59 years old with Graves' hyperthyroidism. CDR3s include the opening cysteine and the closing phenylalanine or tryptophan. A D gene is named only where the DNA matches it firmly. Not every row has a clone size; where given, it reads once, few, many or a size class.

j_gene | v_gene | abundance | d_gene | CDR3nt | CDR3aa
TRBJ2-3 | TRBV5-1 | few | TRBD1 | TGCGCCAGCCGTACAGGGGGCGTATCAGATACGCAGTATTTT | CASRTGGVSDTQYF
TRBJ2-3 | TRBV5-1 | many | NA | TGCGCCAGCAGCTCGAGCCCGACAGATACGCAGTATTTT | CASSSSPTDTQYF
TRBJ2-1 | TRBV6-1 | many | NA | TGTGCCAGCAGTTCTCGGAGGGCCACCCAAAACAATGAGCAGTTCTTC | CASSSRRATQNNEQFF
TRBJ2-7 | TRBV6-2/TRBV6-3 | NA | TRBD2 | TGTGCCAGCAGCCTTCCCCCCGGACTAGCGGGAGAATACGAGCAGTACTTC | CASSLPPGLAGEYEQYF
TRBJ2-7 | TRBV28 | many | NA | TGTGCCAGCACGAGTTCAGGCAGGACTGCCTACGAGCAGTACTTC | CASTSSGRTAYEQYF
TRBJ2-1 | TRBV5-6 | NA | TRBD1 | TGTGCCAGTAGCCACACCCCCGGGACAGGGGGCTTACGGGAGCAGTTCTTC | CASSHTPGTGGLREQFF
TRBJ2-7 | TRBV10-3 | many | NA | TGTGCCATCAGTGAGTCTCCTATAGCCTACGAGCAGTACTTC | CAISESPIAYEQYF
TRBJ1-2 | TRBV4-3 | NA | NA | TGCGCCAGCAGCCAAGCTTTGGATAACTATGGCTACACCTTC | CASSQALDNYGYTF
TRBJ2-5 | TRBV12-3/TRBV12-4 | many | TRBD1 | TGTGCCAGCAGTCCGTTTTCTGGGACAGGGGGCCAAGAGACCCAGTACTTC | CASSPFSGTGGQETQYF
TRBJ2-3 | TRBV7-2 | few | TRBD2 | TGTGCCAGCAGCTTTCCCTTGACTAGCGGGGCCACAGATACGCAGTATTTT | CASSFPLTSGATDTQYF
TRBJ2-1 | TRBV12-3/TRBV12-4 | many | NA | TGTGCCAGCAGTTTGAGGGGGGCTTTGAATGAGCAGTTCTTC | CASSLRGALNEQFF
TRBJ1-5 | TRBV28 | NA | TRBD1 | TGTGCCAGCAGCTTGGACAGGGAGGTTCAGCCCCAGCATTTT | CASSLDREVQPQHF
TRBJ2-3 | TRBV24-1 | NA | NA | TGTGCCACCAGTGATCGGGACTCTTTGAGGGATACGCAGTATTTT | CATSDRDSLRDTQYF
TRBJ1-5 | TRBV28 | NA | TRBD1 | TGTGCCAGCAGTCCACCCACAGGGACAGGGCAGCCCCAGCATTTT | CASSPPTGTGQPQHF
TRBJ1-1 | TRBV19 | many | TRBD1 | TGTGCCAGTAGTAATCCGGGACAGGGGGCCCTCCTGGGTGAAGCTTTCTTT | CASSNPGQGALLGEAFF
TRBJ1-5 | TRBV20-1 | NA | NA | TGCAGTGCTAGAGATCCCAGGAACACCTATCAGCCCCAGCATTTT | CSARDPRNTYQPQHF
TRBJ1-2 | TRBV5-4 | few | NA | TGTGCCAGCAGCCCCAACAGGGACCTTAACTATGGCTACACCTTC | CASSPNRDLNYGYTF
TRBJ1-5 | TRBV10-2 | NA | NA | TGCGCCAGCAGTGAGACTGCTCACAATCAGCCCCAGCATTTT | CASSETAHNQPQHF
TRBJ2-7 | TRBV27 | NA | NA | TGTGCCAGCTCCCTCCAAGGGGCAACTTCGCGGGAGCAGTACTTC | CASSLQGATSREQYF
TRBJ2-6 | TRBV5-6 | few | NA | TGTGCCAGCAGCCCAACAGGGTTCTCTGGGGCCAACGTCCTGACTTTC | CASSPTGFSGANVLTF
TRBJ2-3 | TRBV7-2 | NA | NA | TGTGCCAGCAGCTTAGAGGTCGGCAGAACAGATACGCAGTATTTT | CASSLEVGRTDTQYF
TRBJ2-7 | TRBV4-1 | NA | NA | TGCGCCAGCAGCCAAGATGTCTACGAGCAGTACTTC | CASSQDVYEQYF
TRBJ2-7 | TRBV29-1 | few | NA | TGCAGCGCCTTGGGGGATGTCTTCTTGAACACCTACGAGCAGTACTTC | CSALGDVFLNTYEQYF
TRBJ1-2 | TRBV7-2 | many | NA | TGTGCCAGCAGCTTAGGTGGACTCAGAGCGCATGGCTACACCTTC | CASSLGGLRAHGYTF
TRBJ2-7 | TRBV12-5 | many | TRBD1 | TGTGCTAGTGGTTTGGTCACCCCGAGACAGGGTAGCTACGAGCAGTACTTC | CASGLVTPRQGSYEQYF
TRBJ1-5 | TRBV28 | many | NA | TGTGCCAGCAGTCCCTATCACCCACAGCCCCAGCATTTT | CASSPYHPQPQHF
TRBJ1-6 | TRBV2 | many | TRBD1 | TGTGCCAGCAAGAGACAGGGGATGGATTCACCCCTCCACTTT | CASKRQGMDSPLHF
TRBJ2-7 | TRBV14 | NA | NA | TGTGCCAGCAGCCACGTCGGGAGCGCCTACGAGCAGTACTTC | CASSHVGSAYEQYF
TRBJ2-2 | TRBV15 | NA | NA | TGTGCCACCAGCAGAGTCTGGGGACGCACCGGGGAGCTGTTTTTT | CATSRVWGRTGELFF
TRBJ2-7 | TRBV5-1 | many | TRBD1 | TGTGCCAGCAGCTTTGGGACAGGGAACTACGAGCAGTACTTC | CASSFGTGNYEQYF
TRBJ2-7 | TRBV19 | NA | TRBD2 | TGTGCCAGTAGTTGGACTAGCGGCTCAACTCTGGAGCAGTACTTC | CASSWTSGSTLEQYF
TRBJ2-1 | TRBV29-1 | few | TRBD1 | TGCAGCGTTGCCCAGGGGGTGGCCTACAATGAGCAGTTCTTC | CSVAQGVAYNEQFF
TRBJ2-7 | TRBV12-3/TRBV12-4 | many | NA | TGTGCCAGCAGTTTAGTGGGTTCTGCCTACGAGCAGTACTTC | CASSLVGSAYEQYF
TRBJ2-2 | TRBV7-9 | many | NA | TGTGCCAGCAGCCCTAGGAGCCCCAACACGAACACCGGGGAGCTGTTTTTT | CASSPRSPNTNTGELFF
TRBJ2-7 | TRBV28 | many | TRBD2 | TGTGCCAGCAGTTCTCTAGCGGGAGGATCAGGCGAGCAGTACTTC | CASSSLAGGSGEQYF
TRBJ1-2 | TRBV27 | many | NA | TGTGCCAGCAGTTCAGCCACAGGGTTTGGCTACACCTTC | CASSSATGFGYTF
TRBJ1-1 | TRBV12-3/TRBV12-4 | NA | NA | TGTGCCAGCTCCCGAGGGGAAGCTTTCTTT | CASSRGEAFF